The 17 T cell receptor beta chains below come from one sample, sequenced in a study of T cell repertoires in cytomegalovirus infection (dated by TCRdb to 2018 to 2020). TCRdb shows the sequencer as Illumina HiSeq 1500. TCRdb reprocessed the public reads (quality trimming at Q25 with fastp, clone calling with MiXCR) and kept in-frame beta chains. Identical CDR3 protein sequences are pooled into one entry, listed with their most common genes and DNA. The sample profile shows approximately 300,000 distinct CDR3 sequences; 29% of them were found once. Around 20% of the sample is taken by the ten largest. The sample's treatment or condition label is to be understood as: in vitro stimulation with specific CMV peptide epitopes to enrich CMV-specific T cells. Antigens for these TCRs are unknown. Sequenced here: cultured PBMCs, sampled from culture after CMV antigen stimulation. These receptors were collected from a human donor in good health (CMV status not recorded). Some clones in this sample may be carry-over from other donors' samples.

There are a few counts of this clonotype. This chain connects TRBV12-3 or TRBV12-4 to TRBJ2-3, with 8 bases fitting TRBD2. The CDR3 contains 15 residues. V lost 7 bases to trimming and J lost 3 bases; unmatched junction nucleotides: 9. Here the CDR3 reads CASIPGGARTDTQYF. The CDR3 DNA reads TGTGCCAGCATCCCCGGGGGGGCACGGACAGATACGCAGTATTTT.

The sample holds a few counts of this clonotype. CDR3 sequence (DNA): TGTGCCAGCAGCTTGGAGCAGAAAGGGACGGGATCACCCCTCCACTTT. Amino acid sequence: CASSLEQKGTGSPLHF. The V gene is TRBV7-2, the J gene TRBJ1-6, with D possibly TRBD1 on 5 matching bases. The CDR3 contains 16 residues. In germline, CDR1 is SGHTA, CDR2 FQGNSA. With 3 bases removed from V and 10 bases from J, the gap between germline ends came to 19 bases.

V usage is TRBV19 and J usage is TRBJ2-1; D remains unclear. The CDR3 length is 12 residues. The germline V gene encodes CDR1 LNHDA and CDR2 SQIVND (reference sequence). V lost 5 bases to trimming and J lost 7 bases, with 9 bases between them. CDR3 DNA sequence: TGTGCCAGTAGTGTCTTCAGGAATGAGCAGTTCTTC. Its translation is CASSVFRNEQFF. The full variable domain, in which reference TRBV19 and TRBJ2-1 provide the parts outside the CDR3, is DGGITQSPKYLFRKEGQNVTLSCEQNLNHDAMYWYRQDPGQGLRLIYYSQIVNDFQKGDIAEGYSVSREKKESFPLTVTSAQKNPTAFYLCASSVFRNEQFFGPGTRLTVL.

J is TRBJ1-1 and V is TRBV6-1; D remains unclear. Trimming took off 7 bases at V and 0 bases at J, with 9 bases between the two ends. The CDR3 sequence is 13 residues long. Germline assignment: CDR1 MNHNS and CDR2 SASEGT. The CDR3: CASNLLVNTEAFF. As DNA, the CDR3 is TGTGCCAGCAACCTTCTGGTGAACACTGAAGCTTTCTTT.

The chain carries TRBV20-1 and TRBJ2-6, with 7 bases fitting TRBD2. This CDR3 region has 16 residues. The V segment lost 3 bases and the J segment 0 bases; nucleotides outside the gene matches: 5. CDR1 is DFQATT and CDR2 is SNEGSKA in the germline V gene (reference sequence). CDR3 nucleotide sequence: TGCAGTGCTAGTTGGGGGGGGAGCTCTGGGGCCAACGTCCTGACTTTC. It yields the protein CSASWGGSSGANVLTF.

This clonotype was observed a few times. As DNA, the CDR3 is TGTGCCAGTACCTTCATGGGACCCTCATCGGTAGCTTTCTTT. As protein: CASTFMGPSSVAFF. The chain links TRBV19 to TRBJ1-1, with TRBD1 as a possible D gene (5 bases). This CDR3 region has 14 residues. V lost 7 bases and J lost 10, with 22 bases in between. In germline, CDR1 is LNHDA, CDR2 SQIVND (reference sequence).

A word on this clonotype: A much bigger clone sits one base away, suggesting this may be a read error. The chain uses TRBV7-2 and TRBJ1-2; D not resolved. With 1 base removed from V and 4 bases from J, the gap between germline ends came to 4 bases. Germline V gene sequence: CDR1 SGHTA, CDR2 FQGNSA. The CDR3 length is 12 residues. The CDR3 reads CASSLDVYGYTF. The CDR3, as DNA: TGTGCCAGCAGCTTAGACGTCTATGGCTACACCTTC.

The chain joins TRBV7-9 to TRBJ1-1; D ambiguous. The CDR3 spans 13 residues. Germline assignment: CDR1 SEHNR and CDR2 FQNEAQ (reference sequence). The V gene lost 2 bases and the J gene lost 1 base, with 5 bases spanning the gap. The CDR3 loop reads CASSLFENTEAFF. For the CDR3, the DNA is TGTGCCAGCAGCTTATTTGAGAACACTGAAGCTTTCTTT.

The chain carries TRBV28 and TRBJ1-5, with 8 nucleotides matching TRBD1. CDR3 length equals 15 residues. Germline assignment: CDR1 MDHEN and CDR2 SYDVKM. V lost 5 bases, J lost 4 bases, and 7 bases stayed unmatched. CDR3 sequence (DNA): TGTGCCAGCAGTCCACCTGACAGGGGAAATCAGCCCCAGCATTTT. Amino acid sequence: CASSPPDRGNQPQHF.

There are many counts of this clonotype. The rearrangement joins TRBV6-4 to TRBJ1-1; D unclear. Trimming pared 4 bases from V and 4 bases from J, leaving 10 bases between. From germline, CDR1 is MRHNA and CDR2 SNTAGT. The CDR3 covers 13 residues. The CDR3 DNA is TGTGCCAGCAGTGCGACCGGGTTCACTGAAGCTTTCTTT. Protein product: CASSATGFTEAFF.

J is TRBJ1-4 and V is TRBV11-2; 9 bases match TRBD1. Germline values: CDR1 SGHAT, CDR2 FQNNGV. The ends lost 5 bases at V and 7 bases at J; junction bases unmatched: 8. CDR3 length: 15 amino acids. CDR3 loop: CASSPDRGNIEKLFF. The CDR3 DNA sequence: TGTGCCAGCAGCCCGGACAGGGGCAACATTGAAAAACTGTTTTTT.

This clonotype appeared a few times. The chain employs TRBV6-1 and TRBJ1-1; 7 nucleotides line up with TRBD1. The CDR3 is 13 residues long. J gave up 5 bases and V 8 bases, and 8 bases lay outside the gene matches. Germline V lookup: CDR1 MNHNS, CDR2 SASEGT. CDR3 sequence reads: CASEIPRGTEAFF. The CDR3 nucleotides read TGTGCCAGCGAAATCCCCAGGGGGACTGAAGCTTTCTTT.

This clonotype was counted at least ten times. The genes are TRBV7-2 and TRBJ2-7; the match to TRBD2 covers 9 bases. The CDR3 sequence is 15 residues long. V was clipped by 5 bases and J by 3 bases; unmatched bases: 8. Germline V CDR1 and CDR2: SGHTA, FQGNSA. DNA of the CDR3: TGTGCCAGCAGCCCACAAGGTAGCGGGAGCTACGAGCAGTACTTC. Translating it yields CASSPQGSGSYEQYF.

This clonotype was observed a few times. This chain joins TRBV19 and TRBJ1-2; D is unclear. This CDR3 is built from 12 residues. V lost 4 bases, J lost 3 bases, and 6 bases lay in between. Per the germline V gene, CDR1 is LNHDA and CDR2 is SQIVND (reference sequence). The CDR3 loop is CASSTADYGYTF. DNA for the CDR3: TGTGCCAGTAGTACAGCGGACTATGGCTACACCTTC. The complete variable domain, with remaining parts taken from reference TRBV19 and TRBJ1-2, reads DGGITQSPKYLFRKEGQNVTLSCEQNLNHDAMYWYRQDPGQGLRLIYYSQIVNDFQKGDIAEGYSVSREKKESFPLTVTSAQKNPTAFYLCASSTADYGYTFGSGTRLTVV.

Ten or more counts support this clonotype. This chain joins TRBV7-8 and TRBJ2-3; possibly TRBD1 or TRBD2 for D (6 bases each). The CDR3 is made up of 16 amino acids. Per the germline V gene, CDR1 is SGHVS and CDR2 is FQNEAQ. Trimming left V 0 bases short and J 2 bases short, with 12 bases between. The CDR3 nucleotides read TGTGCCAGCAGCTTAGCGGGGGGCCCGGACACAGATACGCAGTATTTT. Translated, it gives CASSLAGGPDTDTQYF. The whole variable domain, filled in from reference TRBV7-8 and TRBJ2-3, reads GAGVSQSPRYKVAKRGQDVALRCDPISGHVSLFWYQQALGQGPEFLTYFQNEAQLDKSGLPSDRFFAERPEGSVSTLKIQRTQQEDSAVYLCASSLAGGPDTDTQYFGPGTRLTVL.

This clonotype came up many times. The chain joins TRBV7-8 to TRBJ2-1; either TRBD1 or TRBD2 may supply D (5 bases each). There are 16 residues in the CDR3. Per the germline V gene, CDR1 is SGHVS and CDR2 is FQNEAQ. V gave up 5 bases and J gave up 4 bases, with 18 bases separating them. The CDR3 reads CASSPRSGAGYNEQFF. The CDR3 nucleotides read TGTGCCAGCAGCCCCCGATCCGGGGCGGGTTACAATGAGCAGTTCTTC.

There are a few counts of this clonotype. This chain connects TRBV9 to TRBJ2-1, with a tentative D call TRBD2 (6 bases). Trimming left V 3 bases short and J 5 bases short, with 15 bases between. Germline-derived CDR1 and CDR2 are SGDLS and YYNGEE. This CDR3 is built from 15 residues. In nucleotides, the CDR3 is TGTGCCAGCAGCGCAGGCGGAGGGGCTAACAATGAGCAGTTCTTC. It codes for CASSAGGGANNEQFF.